The present T cell receptor (beta chain) was sequenced within a study of cytomegalovirus exposure and HLA in healthy donors. Donors counted as nominally healthy when sampled, yet unrecorded immune exposures were likely. CDR3 length equals 18 residues. CDR1 and CDR2 (germline): SQVTM, ANQGSEA. Trimming at V came to 4 bases and at J to 0 bases, leaving 12 bases not matched to a gene. The primer mix had 60 Vbeta and 13 Jbeta primers. The table came from immunoSEQ multiplex PCR; TCRdb's copy has only in-frame clones and leaves some out. The sample yields under 200,000 clones, 79% seen once. The receptor's source is a woman between 50 and 59 years old in good health and CMV-seronegative. This chain links TRBV29-1 with TRBJ2-5; 12 bases are shared with TRBD1. The material sequenced was PBMCs. The CDR3 bases are TGCAGCGTTGGGGGGGACAGGGGGCTCATTTTGGACCAAGAGACCCAGTACTTC. Its protein is CSVGGDRGLILDQETQYF.